Presented here are 6 T cell receptor beta chains from one specimen sequenced in a study of cytomegalovirus exposure and HLA in healthy donors. The PCR made use of 60 Vbeta and 13 Jbeta primers. Profiled with immunoSEQ multiplex PCR; TCRdb holds only in-frame clones, not every one. This sample carries around 120,000 clones, roughly four fifths of them seen once, and the ten largest clones take roughly a sixth. The source material was PBMCs. The source is a man in his fifties in good health and CMV-seropositive.

The chain carries TRBV7-2 and TRBJ1-2; TRBD1 aligns across 12 bases. Germline trimming cut 1 base from V and 5 bases from J; bases unmatched to any gene: 5. The germline V gene has CDR1 SGHTA and CDR2 FQGNSA. This CDR3 contains 16 residues. In DNA, the CDR3 is TGTGCCAGCAGCTTAGGGGGGACAGGGGGCCCTTATGGCTACACCTTC. It specifies CASSLGGTGGPYGYTF. The full variable domain, with the rest looked up from reference TRBV7-2 and TRBJ1-2, is GAGVSQSPSNKVTEKGKDVELRCDPISGHTALYWYRQSLGQGLEFLIYFQGNSAPDKSGLPSDRFSAERTGGSVSTLTIQRTQQEDSAVYLCASSLGGTGGPYGYTFGSGTRLTVV.

The V gene is TRBV21-1, the J gene TRBJ1-4; the listed D gene, TRBD1, was not tested against the DNA. TRBV21-1 is given as a pseudogene. CDR3 length: 19 residues. The CDR3 DNA reads TGTGCCAGCATTCCCGCGACAGGGTTAGGTTTAGCAACTAATGAAAAACTGTTTTTT. Residues: CASIPATGLGLATNEKLFF.

This clone occurred once. This chain connects TRBV5-1 to TRBJ2-7, with TRBD2 identical over 11 bases. The trim removed 3 bases at V and 5 bases at J, leaving 13 bases unmatched. The CDR3 sequence is 17 residues long. Germline CDR1 is SGHRS and CDR2 is YFSETQ. The CDR3 DNA reads as TGCGCCAGCAGCTCGCCTCTGAAGACTAGCGGGAAGCACGAGCAGTACTTC. Its protein is CASSSPLKTSGKHEQYF.

The V call is TRBV5-6, the J call TRBJ2-5, with 8 bases fitting TRBD2. CDR1 is SGHDT and CDR2 is YYEEEE in the germline V gene. The junction had 5 bases not matched to a gene; V was cut back by 0 bases and J by 1 base. The CDR3 sequence is 16 residues long. CDR3 nucleotide sequence: TGTGCCAGCAGCTTGGTAAGCGGGGGCCTCCAAGAGACCCAGTACTTC. Translation: CASSLVSGGLQETQYF. The full variable domain, with the rest looked up from reference TRBV5-6 and TRBJ2-5, is DAGVTQSPTHLIKTRGQQVTLRCSPKSGHDTVSWYQQALGQGPQFIFQYYEEEERQRGNFPDRFSGHQFPNYSSELNVNALLLGDSALYLCASSLVSGGLQETQYFGPGTRLLVL.

The chain joins TRBV6-6 to TRBJ2-7; a possible D gene is TRBD2 (6 bases). Trimming pared 3 bases from V and 2 bases from J, leaving 17 bases between. Germline V gene data show CDR1 as MNHNY and CDR2 as SVGAGI (reference sequence). The CDR3 has 16 residues. The CDR3 DNA reads as TGTGCCAGCAGTTATTCCACCGGGACTCTCGCCTACGAGCAGTACTTC. Its translation is CASSYSTGTLAYEQYF.

The chain joins TRBV20-1 to TRBJ2-5, with a tentative D call TRBD2 (6 bases). V lost 6 bases to trimming and J lost 11 bases, with 16 bases between them. The CDR3 extends over 11 amino acids. Germline CDR1 and CDR2: DFQATT and SNEGSKA (reference sequence). The CDR3 DNA sequence: TGCAGTGCCCTGTCTGGGGCGGGGCAGTACTTC. The encoded protein is CSALSGAGQYF.